The present T cell receptor beta chain was sequenced within a study of T-cell reconstitution after alpha-beta-depleted transplantation in children. Preparation of the TCRbeta library involved a method that used unique molecular identifiers. TCRdb used MiXCR to reprocess the PCR reads, holding one entry per CDR3 protein. Counted here are approximately 130,000 distinct CDR3 sequences, about 9.9% occurring once; the ten biggest clones make up nearly 25%. A note on this clonotype: Its antigen is still unknown.

Regarding the study as a whole: Several hundred expanded graft clones reportedly were the source of alpha-beta T cells about two months after transplant. At one year after transplant, newly produced T cells mostly accounted for T-cell counts and diversity.

This CDR3 spans 14 amino acids. Germline V gene sequence: CDR1 ENHRY, CDR2 SYGVKD. The V end lost 2 bases, the J end lost 7 bases, and 15 bases lay between the germline ends. The input for sequencing was PBMCs, mostly from graft donor cells, taken 180 days after TCRalphabeta/CD19-depleted stem cell transplant. This clonotype was sampled from a girl under three years old who had a stem cell transplant for combined immunodeficiency, so the T cells may come from the graft donor. The J gene is TRBJ2-7, the V gene TRBV10-3; D is perhaps TRBD1 (6 bases). The CDR3, as DNA: TGTGCCATCAGTGAGCCCATTAGGGGGAGAGAGCAGTACTTC. This translates into CAISEPIRGREQYF.